The 8 T cell receptor beta chains below come from one sample, sequenced in a study of cytomegalovirus exposure and HLA in healthy donors. 13 Jbeta primers and 60 Vbeta primers were used for the PCR. Repertoires were generated with immunoSEQ multiplex PCR, while TCRdb's copy carries only in-frame clones and drops some. The repertoire holds about 85,000 clones, with about 66% as singletons. The sequencing sample was made of PBMCs. These receptors were collected from a man aged 30-40 years in good health and CMV-seronegative.

This chain joins TRBV7-9 and TRBJ2-2; D might be TRBD1 (6 bases). Germline V CDR1 and CDR2: SEHNR, FQNEAQ (reference sequence). The V end lost 7 bases, the J end lost 0 bases, and 12 bases lay between the germline ends. There are 15 residues in the CDR3. CDR3 amino acids: CASIDRFANTGELFF. The CDR3 DNA follows: TGTGCCAGCATCGACAGGTTCGCGAACACCGGGGAGCTGTTTTTT.

The chain employs TRBV7-9 and TRBJ2-7; perhaps TRBD1 as D (6 bases). The CDR3 sequence is 15 residues long. Trimming cost V 5 bases and J 2 bases, with 16 bases left between them. Germline CDR1 SEHNR, CDR2 FQNEAQ (reference sequence). CDR3: CASSARTEGPYEQYF. The CDR3 region has the DNA TGTGCCAGCAGCGCAAGGACAGAGGGTCCCTACGAGCAGTACTTC.

This chain links TRBV7-9 with TRBJ1-1, with D perhaps matching TRBD1 (6 bases). The CDR3 contains 16 residues. Germline lookup yields CDR1 SEHNR and CDR2 FQNEAQ (reference sequence). V lost 6 bases and J 1 base, leaving 18 bases between the germline ends. The CDR3 coding sequence is TGTGCCAGCAGAGATATCCTCGGACAGCAGAACACTGAAGCTTTCTTT. Its protein is CASRDILGQQNTEAFF.

This clone was detected only a few times. The chain is built from TRBV5-1 and TRBJ2-6; D unresolved. Between the trimmed V and J ends, which lost 2 bases and 0 bases, there was a span of 12 bases. The germline gives CDR1 SGHRS, CDR2 YFSETQ. This CDR3 has 17 residues. The DNA for the CDR3 is TGCGCCAGCAGCTTTGGCGGCCCTTTCTCTGGGGCCAACGTCCTGACTTTC. As protein: CASSFGGPFSGANVLTF. The full variable domain, with the rest looked up from reference TRBV5-1 and TRBJ2-6, is KAGVTQTPRYLIKTRGQQVTLSCSPISGHRSVSWYQQTPGQGLQFLFEYFSETQRNKGNFPGRFSGRQFSNSRSEMNVSTLELGDSALYLCASSFGGPFSGANVLTFGAGSRLTVL.

The rearrangement links TRBV19 to TRBJ2-5; the match to TRBD1 covers 8 bases. The ends lost 4 bases at V and 5 bases at J; junction bases unmatched: 9. The CDR3 has 15 residues. CDR1 is LNHDA, CDR2 SQIVND, per germline (reference sequence). CDR3 amino acids: CASSTPGGLEETQYF. Written as DNA, the CDR3 is TGTGCCAGTAGTACCCCAGGGGGCTTGGAGGAGACCCAGTACTTC.

The chain joins TRBV10-3 to TRBJ1-5; D is unclear. The CDR3 is 16 residues long. CDR1 and CDR2 (germline): ENHRY, SYGVKD. V shed 5 bases and J shed 4 bases, with 18 bases lying between them. CDR3 bases: TGTGCCATCAGTAACCGGGCCCCGGGAGGTAATCAGCCCCAGCATTTT. Translation: CAISNRAPGGNQPQHF.

This chain links TRBV5-1 with TRBJ1-1; possibly TRBD1 for D (5 bases). The CDR3 has 13 amino acids. The germline V gene has CDR1 SGHRS and CDR2 YFSETQ. V lost 0 bases and J lost 7, with 10 bases in between. The CDR3 nucleotides read TGCGCCAGCAGCTTGGTCACGCAGGGTGAAGCTTTCTTT. Amino acid sequence: CASSLVTQGEAFF.

The gene calls are TRBV7-2 and TRBJ1-5, with D unclear. V gave up 2 bases and J gave up 7 bases, with 9 bases separating them. Per the germline V gene, CDR1 is SGHTA and CDR2 is FQGNSA. This CDR3 region has 13 residues. The CDR3 DNA reads as TGTGCCAGCAGCTTAAACCTGGGCCAGCCCCAGCATTTT. Protein product: CASSLNLGQPQHF. Full variable domain (missing parts from reference TRBV7-2 and TRBJ1-5): GAGVSQSPSNKVTEKGKDVELRCDPISGHTALYWYRQSLGQGLEFLIYFQGNSAPDKSGLPSDRFSAERTGGSVSTLTIQRTQQEDSAVYLCASSLNLGQPQHFGDGTRLSIL.